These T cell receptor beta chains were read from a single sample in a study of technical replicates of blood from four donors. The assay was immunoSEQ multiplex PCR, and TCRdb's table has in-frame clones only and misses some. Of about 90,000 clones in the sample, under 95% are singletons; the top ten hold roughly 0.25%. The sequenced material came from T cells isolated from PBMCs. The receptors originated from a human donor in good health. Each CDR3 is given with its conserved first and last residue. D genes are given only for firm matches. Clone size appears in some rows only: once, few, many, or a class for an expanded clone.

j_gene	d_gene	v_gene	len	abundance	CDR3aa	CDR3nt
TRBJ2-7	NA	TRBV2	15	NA	CASSEVGILVYEQYF	TGTGCCAGCAGTGAGGTCGGGATCCTGGTCTACGAGCAGTACTTC
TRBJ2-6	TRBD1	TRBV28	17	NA	CASSVGQAFSGANVLTF	TGTGCCAGCAGCGTGGGACAGGCATTTTCTGGGGCCAACGTCCTGACTTTC
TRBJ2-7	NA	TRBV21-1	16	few	CASSKVVVSSAYEQYF	TGTGCCAGCAGCAAAGTGGTAGTTTCATCTGCCTACGAGCAGTACTTC
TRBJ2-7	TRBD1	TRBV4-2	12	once	CASSDRGYEQYF	TGTGCCAGCAGTGACAGGGGCTACGAGCAGTACTTC
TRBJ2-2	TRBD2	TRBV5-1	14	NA	CASGRASATGELFF	TGCGCCAGCGGGAGGGCATCGGCCACCGGGGAGCTGTTTTTT
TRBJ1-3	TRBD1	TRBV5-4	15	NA	CASSLGGQGADTIYF	TGTGCCAGCAGCTTGGGGGGACAGGGGGCTGACACCATATATTTT
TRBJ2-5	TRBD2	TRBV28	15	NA	CASSQGLARQETQYF	TGTGCCAGCAGCCAAGGACTAGCCCGCCAAGAGACCCAGTACTTC
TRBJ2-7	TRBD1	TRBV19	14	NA	CASKEGQGPYEQYF	TGTGCCAGTAAGGAGGGACAGGGTCCCTACGAGCAGTACTTC
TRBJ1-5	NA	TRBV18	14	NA	CASSPGQKNQPQHF	TGTGCCAGCTCACCTGGACAGAAAAATCAGCCCCAGCATTTT
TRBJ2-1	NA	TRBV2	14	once	CATRKTFSYNEQFF	TGTGCCACCCGTAAGACTTTCTCCTACAATGAGCAGTTCTTC
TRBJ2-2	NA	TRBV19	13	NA	CASSRQNTGELFF	TGTGCCAGTAGTAGACAGAACACCGGGGAGCTGTTTTTT
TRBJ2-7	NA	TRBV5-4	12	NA	CASSRDTYEQYF	TGTGCCAGCAGCCGGGACACCTACGAGCAGTACTTC
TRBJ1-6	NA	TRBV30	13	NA	CAWGKGLETPLHF	TGTGCCTGGGGGAAGGGGCTCGAGACGCCCCTCCACTTT
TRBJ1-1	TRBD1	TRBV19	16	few	CASSIDQGDWNTEAFF	TGTGCCAGTAGTATAGACCAGGGGGATTGGAACACTGAAGCTTTCTTT
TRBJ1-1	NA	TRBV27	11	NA	CASSRGLEAFF	TGTGCCAGCAGTAGGGGTCTTGAAGCTTTCTTT
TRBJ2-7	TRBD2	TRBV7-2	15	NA	CASSPLAGRINEQYF	TGTGCCAGCAGCCCATTAGCGGGAAGAATAAACGAGCAGTACTTC
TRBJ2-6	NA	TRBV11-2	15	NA	CASSLARSGANVLTF	TGTGCCAGCAGCTTAGCCCGCTCTGGGGCCAACGTCCTGACTTTC
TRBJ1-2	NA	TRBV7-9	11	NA	CASSSSGGYTF	TGTGCCAGCAGCTCATCGGGGGGCTACACCTTC
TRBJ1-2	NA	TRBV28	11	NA	CASSHGTGYTF	TGTGCCAGCAGCCACGGGACAGGCTACACCTTC
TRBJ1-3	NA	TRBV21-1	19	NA	CASSNNPRDKGSSGNTIYF	TGTGCCAGCAGCAATAACCCCCGGGACAAAGGATCATCTGGAAACACCATATATTTT
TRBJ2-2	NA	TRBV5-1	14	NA	CASSLARDTGELFF	TGCGCCAGCAGCTTAGCGAGGGACACCGGGGAGCTGTTTTTT
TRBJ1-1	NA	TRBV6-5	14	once	CASSYSGEGPEAFF	TGTGCCAGCAGTTACTCGGGGGAGGGCCCTGAAGCTTTCTTT